Below are 30 T cell receptor beta chains sequenced from a single sample in a study of somatic mutations in cytotoxic T cells in rheumatoid arthritis (dated by TCRdb to 2016 to 2017). The method was the immunoSEQ multiplex PCR assay. TCRdb provides this immuneACCESS table in a form limited to in-frame rearrangements. Some clones are lacking; in checked studies, under half of them reflect an unresolved V gene, and why the rest are absent is not known. Here the sample has some 40,000 clones; less than 85% occur a single time. About 3.4% of the sample is held by the ten biggest clonotypes. Sequences were obtained from CD8+ T cells sorted from blood. The receptors come from a man aged 40-49 years in good health.

This clone appeared once. The chain combines TRBV28 with TRBJ2-2; no clear D. CDR1 MDHEN and CDR2 SYDVKM come from the germline V gene. V lost 4 bases and J 0 bases, leaving 9 bases between the germline ends. The CDR3 consists of 15 residues. The CDR3 DNA sequence: TGTGCCAGCAGTTCCGGTATGCCGAACACCGGGGAGCTGTTTTTT. Translated, it gives CASSSGMPNTGELFF.

J is TRBJ2-7 and V is TRBV27; perhaps TRBD1 as D (6 bases). CDR3 length: 13 residues. Germline CDR1 MNHEY, CDR2 SMNVEV (reference sequence). V lost 3 bases and J 6 bases, leaving 12 bases between the germline ends. CDR3 DNA: TGTGCCAGCAGTTTCTCCAGGGGACGCGAGCAGTACTTC. Translating gives CASSFSRGREQYF.

In this sample, this clone turned up once. The gene calls are TRBV5-1 and TRBJ2-7, with D hard to call. Germline lookup yields CDR1 SGHRS and CDR2 YFSETQ. The V and J ends lost 0 bases and 3 bases respectively, with 7 bases between them. The CDR3 has 13 amino acids. CDR3 region: CASSLGQNYEQYF. CDR3 DNA sequence: TGCGCCAGCAGCTTGGGGCAGAACTACGAGCAGTACTTC.

V gene TRBV28 combines with J gene TRBJ2-7; D is ambiguous. Germline V CDR1 and CDR2: MDHEN, SYDVKM. This CDR3 region has 11 residues. V was pared by 6 bases and J by 5 bases, with 8 bases between. The CDR3 DNA reads TGTGCCAGCAGGGACCGGAACGAGCAGTACTTC. This codes for CASRDRNEQYF.

The rearrangement joins TRBV5-4 to TRBJ2-2, with 8 bases lining up with TRBD2. Looked up from germline, CDR1 is SGHNT and CDR2 is YYREEE (reference sequence). J gave up 10 bases and V 4 bases, and 9 bases lay outside the gene matches. This CDR3 contains 14 residues. This CDR3 reads CASSPGGRAEELFF. The CDR3 bases are TGTGCCAGCAGCCCGGGAGGGAGGGCCGAGGAGCTGTTTTTT.

The chain couples TRBV30 to TRBJ2-1; D unresolved. The CDR3 is 11 amino acids. Germline assignment: CDR1 GTSNPN and CDR2 SVGIG (reference sequence). Trimming shortened V by 0 bases and J by 7 bases, and 4 bases separated the two germline ends. In DNA, the CDR3 is TGTGCCTGGAGTGTCGGGAATGAGCAGTTCTTC. It codes for CAWSVGNEQFF.

This chain connects TRBV11-2 to TRBJ2-3; TRBD2 matches 7 bases. Germline trimming cut 3 bases from V and 3 bases from J; bases unmatched to any gene: 6. This CDR3 is 15 amino acids long. The V gene's germline CDR1 is SGHAT and CDR2 FQNNGV. CDR3 DNA: TGTGCCAGCAGCTTCCGAGGGAGGGAAACAGATACGCAGTATTTT. Protein sequence: CASSFRGRETDTQYF.

The chain has TRBV28 and TRBJ1-4; TRBD1 matches 11 bases. Germline CDR1 reads MDHEN; CDR2 reads SYDVKM. V shed 2 bases, J shed 8 bases, and the junction held 13 bases outside the gene matches. The CDR3 has 18 amino acids. CDR3 loop: CASSLTDLPDRGQEKLFF. CDR3 coding DNA: TGTGCCAGCAGTTTAACGGATCTGCCGGACAGGGGGCAGGAAAAACTGTTTTTT.

Concerning this clone: The sample carries other DNA sequences with the same CDR3. V and J are TRBV7-9 and TRBJ2-1; D not certain. Germline assignment: CDR1 SEHNR and CDR2 FQNEAQ (reference sequence). The CDR3 extends over 10 amino acids. V was cut by 1 base and J by 8 bases, with 0 bases left in between. DNA of the CDR3: TGTGCCAGCAGCTTAGATGAGCAGTTCTTC. Amino acids: CASSLDEQFF.

This chain's CDR3 is CASSPRGLPAYNEQFF. The CDR3 DNA reads TGTGCCAGCAGCCCCCGGGGACTTCCAGCTTACAATGAGCAGTTCTTC. The J gene is TRBJ2-1, the V gene TRBV2; tentative D call: TRBD2 (6 bases). Trimming left V 6 bases short and J 4 bases short, with 19 bases between. This CDR3 has 16 amino acids. Germline V gene sequence: CDR1 SNHLY, CDR2 FYNNEI.

The rearrangement uses TRBV27 and TRBJ2-7, with 8 nucleotides matching TRBD2. The CDR3 consists of 15 residues. Germline V gives CDR1 MNHEY, CDR2 SMNVEV (reference sequence). With 7 bases clipped from V and 6 bases from J, the junction kept 14 bases outside the gene matches. CDR3 sequence: CASTSAGGSLGEQYF. CDR3 sequence (DNA): TGTGCCAGCACCTCCGCGGGAGGATCCCTAGGCGAGCAGTACTTC.

V usage is TRBV27 and J usage is TRBJ2-7; 8 bases line up with TRBD1. CDR3 length equals 15 residues. Trimming cost V 1 base and J 3 bases; bases outside gene matches: 5. Germline V lookup: CDR1 MNHEY, CDR2 SMNVEV (reference sequence). The CDR3 is CASSLFQGAFYEQYF. Here the CDR3 DNA reads TGTGCCAGCAGTTTATTCCAGGGGGCGTTCTACGAGCAGTACTTC.

J is TRBJ2-7 and V is TRBV27; 9 bases agree with TRBD1. The germline gives CDR1 MNHEY, CDR2 SMNVEV (reference sequence). CDR3 length: 16 amino acids. V lost 5 bases, J lost 1 base, and 9 bases stayed unmatched. As DNA, the CDR3 is TGTGCCAGCAGTCAGCAAACAGGGGGCATGTCCTACGAGCAGTACTTC. Translated: CASSQQTGGMSYEQYF.

This chain uses TRBV6-5 with TRBJ1-2, with D perhaps TRBD1 (5 bases). Germline CDR1 is MNHEY and CDR2 is SVGAGI. Trimming stripped 0 bases from V and 5 bases from J, with 10 bases between. This CDR3 is 14 amino acids long. CDR3 amino acids: CASSYSARTYGYTF. CDR3 in DNA: TGTGCCAGCAGTTACTCTGCTCGGACATATGGCTACACCTTC.

This clone was detected a few times. The rearrangement links TRBV18 to TRBJ2-7; 9 bases map to TRBD1. Germline trimming cut 3 bases from V and 2 bases from J; bases unmatched to any gene: 2. The CDR3 sequence is 14 residues long. Germline loops: CDR1 KGHSH, CDR2 LQKENI. The CDR3 region has the DNA TGTGCCAGCTCACCGACAGGGGGACCCTACGAGCAGTACTTC. This encodes CASSPTGGPYEQYF.

J is TRBJ1-4 and V is TRBV4-3, with TRBD1 matching over 8 bases. The CDR3 totals 16 residues. Germline V gene lookup returns CDR1 LGHNA and CDR2 YSLEER. Germline trimming cut 1 base from V and 7 bases from J; bases unmatched to any gene: 8. CDR3 residues: CASSQVFGQGSEKLFF. The CDR3 coding sequence is TGCGCCAGCAGCCAAGTATTCGGACAGGGAAGTGAAAAACTGTTTTTT.

V gene TRBV19 combines with J gene TRBJ2-7; TRBD1 matches 9 bases. Germline values: CDR1 LNHDA, CDR2 SQIVND (reference sequence). The CDR3 length is 16 residues. J was trimmed by 2 bases and V by 5 bases; bases with no gene match: 10. The CDR3 reads CASSGGPGTGPYEQYF. In DNA form, the CDR3 reads TGTGCCAGTAGTGGAGGACCCGGGACAGGGCCCTACGAGCAGTACTTC.

This rearrangement joins TRBV25-1 to TRBJ1-1; 8 bases align to TRBD1. J was trimmed by 4 bases and V by 9 bases; bases with no gene match: 13. Germline CDR1 MGHDK, CDR2 SYGVNS. The CDR3 length is 15 residues. DNA for the CDR3: TGTGCCAGTTTAGGAGGGACAGGTAGTGGCACTGAAGCTTTCTTT. It yields the protein CASLGGTGSGTEAFF.

As concerns this clone: The junction does not match germline at one end; this may be a read error. The chain recombines TRBV13 with TRBJ2-5; 14 bases match TRBD2. This CDR3 has 16 amino acids. Germline lookup yields CDR1 PRHDT and CDR2 FYEKMQ (reference sequence). Written as DNA, the CDR3 is TGTGCCAGCAGCCTAGGACTAGCGGGAGGCCAAGAGACCCAGTACTTC. Translating gives CASSLGLAGGQETQYF.

The chain is built from TRBV7-6 and TRBJ2-5, with D maybe TRBD1 (6 bases). Germline CDR1 is SGHVS and CDR2 is FNYEAQ. Deletions cut 2 bases from V and 3 bases from J, with 16 bases between. The length of the CDR3 is 16 residues. CDR3 sequence reads: CASSLRQEGYKETQYF. The CDR3 DNA sequence: TGTGCCAGCAGCTTAAGACAGGAAGGCTACAAAGAGACCCAGTACTTC. The full variable domain, with the rest looked up from reference TRBV7-6 and TRBJ2-5, is GAGVSQSPRYKVTKRGQDVALRCDPISGHVSLYWYRQALGQGPEFLTYFNYEAQQDKSGLPNDRFSAERPEGSISTLTIQRTEQRDSAMYRCASSLRQEGYKETQYFGPGTRLLVL.

The gene calls are TRBV14 and TRBJ2-2; TRBD2 matches at 7 bases. This CDR3 comprises 16 residues. Germline loops: CDR1 SGHDN, CDR2 FVKESK. The V and J ends lost 5 bases and 0 bases, in that order; junction bases with no gene match: 6. The CDR3 loop reads CASSSSGTANTGELFF. CDR3 nucleotides: TGTGCCAGCAGCTCTAGCGGAACTGCGAACACCGGGGAGCTGTTTTTT.

CDR3 region: CASSHPDSPRQPQHF. The CDR3 coding sequence is TGTGCCAGCAGCCACCCGGACAGCCCGAGGCAGCCCCAGCATTTT. The chain couples TRBV2 to TRBJ1-5; D possibly corresponds to TRBD1 (6 bases). Between the trimmed V and J ends, which lost 6 bases and 7 bases, there was a span of 19 bases. Germline V gene sequence: CDR1 SNHLY, CDR2 FYNNEI. The length of the CDR3 is 15 residues.

V and J are TRBV2 and TRBJ1-2, with TRBD1 matching over 7 bases. This CDR3 is 12 amino acids long. The junction had 4 bases not matched to a gene; V was cut back by 8 bases and J by 4 bases. Germline assignment: CDR1 SNHLY and CDR2 FYNNEI. The CDR3 here is CASQTGPYGYTF. The DNA for the CDR3 is TGTGCCAGCCAGACAGGGCCCTATGGCTACACCTTC. The full variable domain, rest sourced from reference TRBV2 and TRBJ1-2, is EPEVTQTPSHQVTQMGQEVILRCVPISNHLYFYWYRQILGQKVEFLVSFYNNEISEKSEIFDDQFSVERPDGSNFTLKIRSTKLEDSAMYFCASQTGPYGYTFGSGTRLTVV.

The chain employs TRBV19 and TRBJ2-2; 8 nucleotides match TRBD1. Germline V gene data show CDR1 as LNHDA and CDR2 as SQIVND (reference sequence). V shed 3 bases and J 3 bases; nucleotides not matched to a gene: 3. The CDR3 consists of 15 residues. The CDR3 is CASSITGGDTGELFF. The CDR3 DNA sequence: TGTGCCAGTAGTATTACAGGGGGTGACACCGGGGAGCTGTTTTTT.

The rearrangement joins TRBV25-1 to TRBJ2-3; 7 bases are shared with TRBD2. The CDR3 has 15 residues. Germline V lookup: CDR1 MGHDK, CDR2 SYGVNS. V lost 1 base to trimming and J lost 8 bases; unmatched junction nucleotides: 9. CDR3 residues: CASSEWGGPAGTQYF. DNA for the CDR3: TGTGCCAGCAGTGAATGGGGGGGACCTGCGGGTACGCAGTATTTT.

This chain links TRBV28 with TRBJ2-2, with unresolved D. The CDR3 loop spans 15 amino acids. The germline CDR1 and CDR2 sequences are MDHEN and SYDVKM. Between the trimmed V and J ends, which lost 2 bases and 7 bases, there was a span of 14 bases. This CDR3 reads CASSLDRRGIGELFF. The DNA of the CDR3 is TGTGCCAGCAGTTTAGACCGAAGAGGAATCGGGGAGCTGTTTTTT. The full variable domain, its missing parts supplied by reference TRBV28 and TRBJ2-2, is DVKVTQSSRYLVKRTGEKVFLECVQDMDHENMFWYRQDPGLGLRLIYFSYDVKMKEKGDIPEGYSVSREKKERFSLILESASTNQTSMYLCASSLDRRGIGELFFGEGSRLTVL.

There are a few counts of this clone. The chain couples TRBV7-9 to TRBJ1-1, with D uncertain. Germline lookup yields CDR1 SEHNR and CDR2 FQNEAQ (reference sequence). The germline V and J ends were trimmed by 3 bases and 1 base, with 6 bases remaining between them. This CDR3 is 13 amino acids long. The CDR3 protein is CASSLGQNTEAFF. The CDR3 DNA reads as TGTGCCAGCAGCTTGGGCCAGAACACTGAAGCTTTCTTT.

The rearrangement links TRBV7-2 to TRBJ2-3; 7 bases map to TRBD1. The trim removed 2 bases at V and 0 bases at J, leaving 11 bases unmatched. Looked up from germline, CDR1 is SGHTA and CDR2 is FQGNSA. This CDR3 contains 18 residues. CDR3 sequence reads: CASSLKPDRWGSTDTQYF. DNA for the CDR3: TGTGCCAGCAGCTTAAAACCGGACAGGTGGGGGAGCACAGATACGCAGTATTTT.

This clone appeared a few times. V usage is TRBV4-1 and J usage is TRBJ2-7; D unclear. Germline CDR1 is MGHRA and CDR2 is YSYEKL. CDR3 length equals 13 residues. Trimming took 0 bases from V and 3 from J, leaving 6 bases between them. The CDR3 DNA reads TGCGCCAGCAGCCAAGATCTAAACTACGAGCAGTACTTC. Translating gives CASSQDLNYEQYF.

The chain combines TRBV27 with TRBJ1-5; possibly TRBD1 for D (5 bases). The CDR3 runs 17 residues. V lost 2 bases to trimming and J lost 3 bases, with 17 bases between them. Germline CDR1 and CDR2: MNHEY and SMNVEV (reference sequence). Here the CDR3 reads CASSLRGWDTTNQPQHF. The CDR3 DNA reads TGTGCCAGCAGTTTACGGGGGTGGGATACCACCAATCAGCCCCAGCATTTT.